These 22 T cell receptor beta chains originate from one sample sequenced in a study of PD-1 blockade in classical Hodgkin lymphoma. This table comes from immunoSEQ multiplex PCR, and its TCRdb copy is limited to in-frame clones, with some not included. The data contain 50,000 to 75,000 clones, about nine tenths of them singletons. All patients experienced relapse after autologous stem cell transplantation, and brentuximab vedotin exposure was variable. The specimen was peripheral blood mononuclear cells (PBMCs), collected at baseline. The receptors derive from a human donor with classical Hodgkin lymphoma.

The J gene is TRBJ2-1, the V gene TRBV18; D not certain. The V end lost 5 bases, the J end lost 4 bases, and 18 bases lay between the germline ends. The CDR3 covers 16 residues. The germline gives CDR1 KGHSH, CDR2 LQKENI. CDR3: CASSADPYASYNEQFF. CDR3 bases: TGTGCCAGCTCAGCAGACCCCTACGCTTCGTACAATGAGCAGTTCTTC. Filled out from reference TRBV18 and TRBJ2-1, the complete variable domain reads NAGVMQNPRHLVRRRGQEARLRCSPMKGHSHVYWYRQLPEEGLKFMVYLQKENIIDESGMPKERFSAEFPKEGPSILRIQQVVRGDSAAYFCASSADPYASYNEQFFGPGTRLTVL.

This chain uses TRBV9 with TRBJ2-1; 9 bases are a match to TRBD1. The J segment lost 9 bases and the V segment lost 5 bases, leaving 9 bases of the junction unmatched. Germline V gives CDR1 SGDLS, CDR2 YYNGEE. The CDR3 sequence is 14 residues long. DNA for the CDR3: TGTGCCAGCAGTATGGGGACAGGGTACTTTGAGCAGTTCTTC. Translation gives CASSMGTGYFEQFF.

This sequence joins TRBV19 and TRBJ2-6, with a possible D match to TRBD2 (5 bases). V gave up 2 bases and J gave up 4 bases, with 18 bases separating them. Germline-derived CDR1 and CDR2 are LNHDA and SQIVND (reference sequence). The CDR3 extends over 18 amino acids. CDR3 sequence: CASSIIYGQPGGANVLTF. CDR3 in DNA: TGTGCCAGTAGTATAATTTACGGGCAGCCGGGAGGGGCCAACGTCCTGACTTTC. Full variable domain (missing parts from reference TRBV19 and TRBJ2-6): DGGITQSPKYLFRKEGQNVTLSCEQNLNHDAMYWYRQDPGQGLRLIYYSQIVNDFQKGDIAEGYSVSREKKESFPLTVTSAQKNPTAFYLCASSIIYGQPGGANVLTFGAGSRLTVL.

CDR3 sequence: CATTLGQGSNQPQHF. The CDR3 nucleotides read TGTGCCACCACCCTAGGACAGGGGAGCAATCAGCCCCAGCATTTT. This sequence joins TRBV15 and TRBJ1-5, with 9 bases fitting TRBD1. V was pared by 7 bases and J by 1 base, with 5 bases of the junction left unmatched. The germline gives CDR1 LNHNV, CDR2 YYDKDF (reference sequence). This CDR3 is built from 15 residues.

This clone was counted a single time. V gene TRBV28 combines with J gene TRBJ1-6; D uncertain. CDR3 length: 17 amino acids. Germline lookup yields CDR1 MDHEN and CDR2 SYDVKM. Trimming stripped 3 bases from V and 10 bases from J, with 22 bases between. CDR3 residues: CASSFKGFGHIKSPLHF. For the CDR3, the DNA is TGTGCCAGCAGTTTCAAAGGTTTCGGGCACATCAAATCACCCCTCCACTTT.

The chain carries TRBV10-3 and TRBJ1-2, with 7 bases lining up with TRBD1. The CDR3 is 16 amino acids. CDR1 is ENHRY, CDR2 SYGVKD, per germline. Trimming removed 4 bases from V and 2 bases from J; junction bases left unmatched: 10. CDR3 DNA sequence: TGTGCCATCAGTGCCTCAGAGGGACAGTCAAACTATGGCTACACCTTC. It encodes CAISASEGQSNYGYTF.

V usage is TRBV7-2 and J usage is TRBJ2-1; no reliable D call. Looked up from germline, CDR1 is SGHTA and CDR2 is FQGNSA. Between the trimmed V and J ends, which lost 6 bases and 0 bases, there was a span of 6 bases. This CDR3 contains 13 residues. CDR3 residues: CASSTSSYNEQFF. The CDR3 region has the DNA TGTGCCAGCAGTACGAGCTCCTACAATGAGCAGTTCTTC.

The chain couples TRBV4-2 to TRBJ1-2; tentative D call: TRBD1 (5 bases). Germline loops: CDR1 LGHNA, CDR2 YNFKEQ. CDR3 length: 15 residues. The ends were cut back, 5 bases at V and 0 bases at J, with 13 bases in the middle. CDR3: CASSYQGGANYGYTF. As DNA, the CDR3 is TGTGCCAGCAGCTACCAGGGTGGGGCTAACTATGGCTACACCTTC.

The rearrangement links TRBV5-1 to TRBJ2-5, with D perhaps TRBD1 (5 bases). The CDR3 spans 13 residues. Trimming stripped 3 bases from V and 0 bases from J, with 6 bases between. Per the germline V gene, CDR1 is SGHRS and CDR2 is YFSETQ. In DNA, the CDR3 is TGCGCCAGCAGCTGGACATACCAAGAGACCCAGTACTTC. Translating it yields CASSWTYQETQYF.

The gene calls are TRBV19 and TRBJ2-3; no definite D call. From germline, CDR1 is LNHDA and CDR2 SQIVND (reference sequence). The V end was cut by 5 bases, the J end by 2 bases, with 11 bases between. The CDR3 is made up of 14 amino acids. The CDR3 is CASSHGADTDTQYF. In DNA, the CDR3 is TGTGCCAGTAGTCACGGAGCTGACACAGATACGCAGTATTTT.

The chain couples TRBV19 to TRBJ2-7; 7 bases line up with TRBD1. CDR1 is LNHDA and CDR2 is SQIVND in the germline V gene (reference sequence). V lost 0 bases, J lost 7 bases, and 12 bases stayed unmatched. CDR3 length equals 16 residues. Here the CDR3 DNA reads TGTGCCAGTAGTATAGATCTCAGGGGGAGCCCCTTTGAGCAGTACTTC. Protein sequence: CASSIDLRGSPFEQYF.

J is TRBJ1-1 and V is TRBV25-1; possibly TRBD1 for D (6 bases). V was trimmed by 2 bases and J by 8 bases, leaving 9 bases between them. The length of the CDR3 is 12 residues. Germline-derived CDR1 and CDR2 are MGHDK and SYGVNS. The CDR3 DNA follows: TGTGCCAGCAGTGAACGAACAGGGGAAGCTTTCTTT. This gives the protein CASSERTGEAFF.

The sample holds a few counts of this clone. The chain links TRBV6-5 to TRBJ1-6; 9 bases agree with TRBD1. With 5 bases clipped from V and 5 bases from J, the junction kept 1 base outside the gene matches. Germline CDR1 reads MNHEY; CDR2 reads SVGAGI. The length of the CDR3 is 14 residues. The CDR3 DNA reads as TGTGCCAGCAGTCGACAGGGGGATAATTCACCCCTCCACTTT. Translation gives CASSRQGDNSPLHF.

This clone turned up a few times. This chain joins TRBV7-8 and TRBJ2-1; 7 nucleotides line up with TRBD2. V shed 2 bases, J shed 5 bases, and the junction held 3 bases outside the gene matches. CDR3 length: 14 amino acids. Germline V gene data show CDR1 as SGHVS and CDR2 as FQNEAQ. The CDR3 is CASSLPGGDNEQFF. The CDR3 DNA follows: TGTGCCAGCAGCTTACCGGGGGGTGACAATGAGCAGTTCTTC.

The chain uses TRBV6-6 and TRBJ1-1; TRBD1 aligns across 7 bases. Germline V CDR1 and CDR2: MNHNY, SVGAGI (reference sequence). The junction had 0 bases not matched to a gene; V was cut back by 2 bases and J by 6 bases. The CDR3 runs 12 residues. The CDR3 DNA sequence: TGTGCCAGCAGTTACGGACAGGCTGAAGCTTTCTTT. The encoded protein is CASSYGQAEAFF.

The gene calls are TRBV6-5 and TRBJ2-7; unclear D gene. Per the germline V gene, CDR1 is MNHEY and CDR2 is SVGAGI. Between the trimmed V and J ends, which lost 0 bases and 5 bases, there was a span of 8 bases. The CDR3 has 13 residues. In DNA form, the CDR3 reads TGTGCCAGCAGTTACTCGCAGGCGAACGAGCAGTACTTC. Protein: CASSYSQANEQYF.

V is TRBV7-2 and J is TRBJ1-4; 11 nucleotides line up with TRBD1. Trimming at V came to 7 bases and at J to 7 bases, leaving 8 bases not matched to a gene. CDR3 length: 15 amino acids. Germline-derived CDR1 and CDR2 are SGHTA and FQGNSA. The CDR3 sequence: CASIHRGQGVEKLFF. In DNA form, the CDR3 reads TGTGCCAGCATCCATCGGGGACAGGGGGTTGAAAAACTGTTTTTT. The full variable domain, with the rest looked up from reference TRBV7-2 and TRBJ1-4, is GAGVSQSPSNKVTEKGKDVELRCDPISGHTALYWYRQSLGQGLEFLIYFQGNSAPDKSGLPSDRFSAERTGGSVSTLTIQRTQQEDSAVYLCASIHRGQGVEKLFFGSGTQLSVL.

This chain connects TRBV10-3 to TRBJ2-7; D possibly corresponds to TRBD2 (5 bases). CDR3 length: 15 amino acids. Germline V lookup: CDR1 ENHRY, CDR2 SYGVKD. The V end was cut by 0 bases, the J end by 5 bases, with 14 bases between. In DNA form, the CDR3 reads TGTGCCATCAGTGAGTCGAGGGAAGGTAGGAACGAGCAGTACTTC. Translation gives CAISESREGRNEQYF.

The CDR3 DNA reads TGCAGCGGGGGGGGGTACAATCAGCCCCAGCATTTT. Translated: CSGGGYNQPQHF. The V gene is TRBV29-1, the J gene TRBJ1-5; maybe TRBD1 (5 bases). CDR3 length: 12 residues. V lost 7 bases and J lost 3, with 10 bases in between. Germline V gene data show CDR1 as SQVTM and CDR2 as ANQGSEA.

DNA of the CDR3: TGTGCCTGGAGTGTACCGGCTTTGGACACCGGGGAGCTGTTTTTT. This translates into CAWSVPALDTGELFF. The genes are TRBV30 and TRBJ2-2; D is ambiguous. The CDR3 totals 15 residues. V was shortened by 0 bases and J by 3 bases, with 11 bases between the two germline ends. Germline CDR1 GTSNPN, CDR2 SVGIG (reference sequence).

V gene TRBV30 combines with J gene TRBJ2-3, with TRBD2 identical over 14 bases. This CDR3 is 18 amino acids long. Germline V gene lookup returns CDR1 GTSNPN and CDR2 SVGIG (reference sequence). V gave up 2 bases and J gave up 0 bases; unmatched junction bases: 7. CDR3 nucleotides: TGTGCCTGGAGTCCCGGGACTAGCGGGGGCCCTAGCACAGATACGCAGTATTTT. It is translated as CAWSPGTSGGPSTDTQYF. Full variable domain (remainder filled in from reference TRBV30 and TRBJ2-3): SQTIHQWPATLVQPVGSPLSLECTVEGTSNPNLYWYRQAAGRGLQLLFYSVGIGQISSEVPQNLSASRPQDRQFILSSKKLLLSDSGFYLCAWSPGTSGGPSTDTQYFGPGTRLTVL.

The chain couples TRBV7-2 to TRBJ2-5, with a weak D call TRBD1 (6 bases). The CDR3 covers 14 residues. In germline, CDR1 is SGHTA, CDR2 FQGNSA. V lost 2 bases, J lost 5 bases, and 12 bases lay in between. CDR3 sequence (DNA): TGTGCCAGCAGCTTATTAGGGGGAAGGGAGACCCAGTACTTC. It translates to CASSLLGGRETQYF. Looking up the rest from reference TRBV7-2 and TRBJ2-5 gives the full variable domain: GAGVSQSPSNKVTEKGKDVELRCDPISGHTALYWYRQSLGQGLEFLIYFQGNSAPDKSGLPSDRFSAERTGGSVSTLTIQRTQQEDSAVYLCASSLLGGRETQYFGPGTRLLVL.